This is a list of T cell receptor beta chains from one sample in a study of T cell repertoires in cytomegalovirus infection. In TCRdb, the reads were re-called with MiXCR into one record per CDR3 protein. The sample has 250,000 to 400,000 distinct CDR3 sequences, roughly 25% seen once. No antigen is known for these receptors. Specimen: cultured PBMCs, collected from culture after CMV antigen stimulation. These receptors originate from a human donor in good health (CMV status not recorded). Some clones in this sample may be carry-over from other donors' samples. CDR3s include the opening cysteine and the closing phenylalanine or tryptophan. The D gene is left open where the match is weak. Part of the rows lack a size; the others show once, few, many or a class for expanded clones.

j_call,v_call,clone_size,d_call,cdr3_aa,cdr3_nt
TRBJ2-1,TRBV7-8,few,-,CASSLVSSSSYNEQFF,TGTGCCAGCAGCTTAGTCAGCTCGAGCTCCTACAATGAGCAGTTCTTC
TRBJ2-2,TRBV6-2/TRBV6-3,once,-,CASSYRPLLSTGELFF,TGTGCCAGCAGTTACCGTCCGCTGTTGAGCACCGGGGAGCTGTTTTTT
TRBJ2-4,TRBV7-9,-,TRBD1,CASSSLTGGSGAKNIQYF,TGTGCCAGCAGCTCCCTCACAGGGGGCAGTGGGGCCAAAAACATTCAGTACTTC
TRBJ2-7,TRBV6-1,-,-,CASSPVAYEQYF,TGTGCCAGCAGCCCAGTAGCCTACGAGCAGTACTTC
TRBJ2-1,TRBV5-1,-,TRBD2,CASSLPSGGLHEQFF,TGCGCCAGCAGCTTACCCAGCGGGGGGCTCCATGAGCAGTTCTTC
TRBJ1-5,TRBV7-2,few,TRBD1,CASSGRTGFNQPQHF,TGTGCCAGCAGCGGTAGGACAGGGTTCAATCAGCCCCAGCATTTT
TRBJ1-5,TRBV7-2,-,-,CASSLRNLNQPQHF,TGTGCCAGCAGCTTACGAAACCTCAATCAGCCCCAGCATTTT
TRBJ2-1,TRBV5-1,few,-,CASTRQGANEQFF,TGCGCCAGCACCCGTCAGGGCGCGAATGAGCAGTTCTTC
TRBJ2-1,TRBV6-1,many,TRBD2,CASKRDPYNEQFF,TGTGCCAGCAAGCGGGATCCCTACAATGAGCAGTTCTTC
TRBJ2-3,TRBV7-9,few,-,CASSLGVMDTDTQYF,TGTGCCAGCAGCCTCGGGGTCATGGACACAGATACGCAGTATTTT
TRBJ2-1,TRBV19,-,TRBD2,CASGGQVAGGLYEQFF,TGTGCCAGTGGAGGACAGGTAGCGGGAGGGCTGTATGAGCAGTTCTTC
TRBJ2-3,TRBV19,-,-,CASRFGGSTDTQYF,TGTGCCAGTAGGTTTGGCGGAAGCACAGATACGCAGTATTTT
TRBJ2-3,TRBV18,few,-,CASSPTGDAVLTDTQYF,TGTGCCAGCTCACCTACGGGAGATGCGGTGCTCACAGATACGCAGTATTTT
TRBJ1-5,TRBV7-2,many,-,CASSVNQQPQHF,TGTGCCAGCAGCGTTAATCAACAGCCCCAGCATTTT
TRBJ1-1,TRBV6-1,-,TRBD1,CAIVAPGGGGEAFF,TGTGCCATTGTAGCCCCAGGGGGGGGGGGTGAAGCTTTCTTT
TRBJ1-1,TRBV27,few,TRBD1,CASSWTGPMNVRTEAFF,TGTGCCAGCAGCTGGACAGGGCCTATGAACGTGAGGACTGAAGCTTTCTTT
TRBJ2-5,TRBV29-1,few,-,CSVGQVKETQYF,TGCAGCGTTGGACAGGTTAAAGAGACCCAGTACTTC
TRBJ2-2,TRBV28,many,-,CASRFPNTGELFF,TGTGCCAGCAGATTTCCGAACACCGGGGAGCTGTTTTTT
TRBJ2-2,TRBV7-2,few,TRBD1,CASSLAQGASGELFF,TGTGCCAGCAGCTTAGCCCAGGGGGCTTCCGGGGAGCTGTTTTTT
TRBJ2-1,TRBV4-1,-,TRBD2,CASSHPLAGDNEQFF,TGCGCCAGCAGCCATCCACTAGCGGGGGACAATGAGCAGTTCTTC
TRBJ1-5,TRBV27,few,-,CASSRTHSNQPQHF,TGTGCCAGCAGTCGGACACATAGCAATCAGCCCCAGCATTTT
TRBJ1-6,TRBV28,-,TRBD1,CASSAGTGVDNSPLHF,TGTGCCAGCAGTGCCGGGACAGGGGTAGACAATTCACCCCTCCACTTT
TRBJ1-5,TRBV7-6,many,-,CASSLVAAGEQPQHF,TGTGCCAGCAGCTTAGTTGCGGCAGGGGAACAGCCCCAGCATTTT
TRBJ2-7,TRBV20-1,few,TRBD1,CSAGTGNEQYF,TGCAGTGCTGGGACAGGGAACGAGCAGTACTTC
TRBJ2-1,TRBV5-1,many,TRBD2,CASSHSGSGYNEQFF,TGCGCCAGCAGCCACAGCGGGAGTGGGTACAATGAGCAGTTCTTC
TRBJ2-2,TRBV7-6,-,-,CASSFGNRPSSSGELFF,TGTGCCAGCAGCTTCGGGAATCGGCCGTCTAGCTCCGGGGAGCTGTTTTTT
TRBJ2-7,TRBV7-8,few,-,CASSSSGAPFYEQYF,TGTGCCAGCAGCAGTAGCGGAGCCCCCTTCTACGAGCAGTACTTC
TRBJ1-1,TRBV7-2,many,TRBD1,CASSRRTGDTEAFF,TGTGCCAGCAGCCGGCGGACAGGGGACACTGAAGCTTTCTTT
TRBJ2-1,TRBV6-6,-,TRBD2,CASSYGLTSGREYNEQFF,TGTGCCAGCAGTTACGGGTTGACTAGCGGGAGAGAGTACAATGAGCAGTTCTTC
TRBJ2-1,TRBV4-3,-,TRBD1,CASSRDRIYNEQFF,TGCGCCAGCAGTCGGGACAGAATCTACAATGAGCAGTTCTTC
TRBJ2-3,TRBV7-2,many,-,CASSRERRASTDTQYF,TGTGCCAGCAGCCGAGAGCGGAGAGCTAGCACAGATACGCAGTATTTT
TRBJ2-5,TRBV6-1,-,-,CASSYGVVEETQYF,TGTGCCAGCAGTTACGGGGTGGTCGAAGAGACCCAGTACTTC
TRBJ2-5,TRBV7-2,many,TRBD2,CASSLSAGGGRETQYF,TGTGCCAGCAGCTTATCGGCGGGGGGGGGACGAGAGACCCAGTACTTC
TRBJ2-6,TRBV4-1,few,-,CASSQFLGSGANVLTF,TGCGCCAGCAGCCAATTCTTGGGCTCTGGGGCCAACGTCCTGACTTTC
TRBJ2-1,TRBV6-2/TRBV6-3,few,TRBD2,CASSPLAGGPNNEQFF,TGTGCCAGCAGTCCCCTAGCGGGAGGACCAAACAATGAGCAGTTCTTC
TRBJ2-1,TRBV12-3/TRBV12-4,many,-,CASTPGRWGPYNEQFF,TGTGCCAGCACCCCGGGAAGATGGGGACCCTACAATGAGCAGTTCTTC
TRBJ1-6,TRBV7-8,many,-,CASSLGGKMGSPLHF,TGTGCCAGCAGCTTAGGGGGAAAGATGGGATCACCCCTCCACTTT